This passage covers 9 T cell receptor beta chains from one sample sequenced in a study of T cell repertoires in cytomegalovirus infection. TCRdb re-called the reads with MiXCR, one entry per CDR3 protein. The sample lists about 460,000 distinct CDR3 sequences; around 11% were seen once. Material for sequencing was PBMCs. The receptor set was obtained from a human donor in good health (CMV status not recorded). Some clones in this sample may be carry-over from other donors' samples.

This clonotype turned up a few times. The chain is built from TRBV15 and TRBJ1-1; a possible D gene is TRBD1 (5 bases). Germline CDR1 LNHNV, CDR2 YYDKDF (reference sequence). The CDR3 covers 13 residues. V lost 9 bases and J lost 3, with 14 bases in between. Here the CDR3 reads CATTPRDHTEAFF. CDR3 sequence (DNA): TGTGCCACTACGCCCAGGGATCACACTGAAGCTTTCTTT.

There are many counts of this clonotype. CDR3 amino acids: CASSGSGNQPQHF. The CDR3 region has the DNA TGCGCCAGCAGTGGGTCGGGGAATCAGCCCCAGCATTTT. The genes are TRBV10-2 and TRBJ1-5; no firm D call. The germline V gene encodes CDR1 WSHSY and CDR2 SAAADI. CDR3 length: 13 amino acids. V lost 4 bases to trimming and J lost 4 bases, with 8 bases between them.

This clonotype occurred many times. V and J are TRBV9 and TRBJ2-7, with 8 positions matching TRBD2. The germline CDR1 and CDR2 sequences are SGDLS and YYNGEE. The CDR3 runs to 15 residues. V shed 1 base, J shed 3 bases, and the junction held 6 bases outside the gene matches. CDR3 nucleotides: TGTGCCAGCAGCGTAACCGGGACTAGAGGCTACGAGCAGTACTTC. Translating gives CASSVTGTRGYEQYF.

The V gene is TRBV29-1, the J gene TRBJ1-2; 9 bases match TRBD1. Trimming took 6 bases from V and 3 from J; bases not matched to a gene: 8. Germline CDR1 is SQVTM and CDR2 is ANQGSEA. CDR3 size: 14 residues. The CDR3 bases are TGCAGCGTGGTGCCGGGACAGGGTGACTATGGCTACACCTTC. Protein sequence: CSVVPGQGDYGYTF.

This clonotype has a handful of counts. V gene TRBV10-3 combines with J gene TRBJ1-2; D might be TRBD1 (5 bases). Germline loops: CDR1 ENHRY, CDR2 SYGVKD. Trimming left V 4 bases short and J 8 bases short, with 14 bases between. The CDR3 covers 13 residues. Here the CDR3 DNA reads TGTGCCATCAGTGCAGACACCGGGGGAGGCTACACCTTC. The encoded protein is CAISADTGGGYTF.

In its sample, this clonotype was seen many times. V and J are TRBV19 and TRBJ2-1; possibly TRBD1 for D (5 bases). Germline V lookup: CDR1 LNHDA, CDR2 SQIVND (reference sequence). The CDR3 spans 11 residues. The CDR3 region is CAAGQLNEQFF. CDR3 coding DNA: TGTGCAGCAGGGCAACTCAATGAGCAGTTCTTC.

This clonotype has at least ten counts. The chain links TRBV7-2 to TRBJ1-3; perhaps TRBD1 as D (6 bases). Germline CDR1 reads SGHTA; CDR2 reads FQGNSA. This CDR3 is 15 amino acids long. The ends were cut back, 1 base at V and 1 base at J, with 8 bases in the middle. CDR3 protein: CASSLVQGSGNTIYF. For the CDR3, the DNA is TGTGCCAGCAGCTTAGTTCAGGGGTCTGGAAACACCATATATTTT.

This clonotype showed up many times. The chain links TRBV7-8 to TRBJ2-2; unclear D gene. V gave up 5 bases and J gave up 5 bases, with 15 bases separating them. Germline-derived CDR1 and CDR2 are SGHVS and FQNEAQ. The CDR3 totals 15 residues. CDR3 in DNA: TGTGCCAGCAGCGCGCTCCGGGCGGCGACCGGGGAGCTGTTTTTT. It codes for CASSALRAATGELFF.

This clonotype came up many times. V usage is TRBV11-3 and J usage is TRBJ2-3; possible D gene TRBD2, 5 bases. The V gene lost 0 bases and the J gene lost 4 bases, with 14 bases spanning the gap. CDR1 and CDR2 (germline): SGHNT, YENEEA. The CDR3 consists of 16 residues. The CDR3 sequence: CASSLDIGNLADTQYF. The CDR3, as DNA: TGTGCCAGCAGCTTAGATATCGGGAATTTGGCAGATACGCAGTATTTT.